This record looks at one TCR beta chain sequence and its context. The sample is drawn from a study of cytomegalovirus exposure and HLA in healthy donors. Both 60 Vbeta primers and 13 Jbeta primers went into the PCR. Sequencing was performed with immunoSEQ multiplex PCR; in TCRdb, only in-frame clones are kept and a portion is missing. The sample holds about 170,000 clones, 70% to 80% seen once. Trimming removed 0 bases at V and 7 bases at J, with 10 bases between. The CDR3 length is 14 residues. CDR1 KGHSH and CDR2 LQKENI come from the germline V gene. The chain has TRBV18 and TRBJ2-1; D gene uncertain. This receptor was taken from a female donor in good health and CMV-seronegative. Material: PBMCs. Here the CDR3 DNA reads TGTGCCAGCTCACCACCGAACTCCGAGAATGAGCAGTTCTTC. This encodes CASSPPNSENEQFF.